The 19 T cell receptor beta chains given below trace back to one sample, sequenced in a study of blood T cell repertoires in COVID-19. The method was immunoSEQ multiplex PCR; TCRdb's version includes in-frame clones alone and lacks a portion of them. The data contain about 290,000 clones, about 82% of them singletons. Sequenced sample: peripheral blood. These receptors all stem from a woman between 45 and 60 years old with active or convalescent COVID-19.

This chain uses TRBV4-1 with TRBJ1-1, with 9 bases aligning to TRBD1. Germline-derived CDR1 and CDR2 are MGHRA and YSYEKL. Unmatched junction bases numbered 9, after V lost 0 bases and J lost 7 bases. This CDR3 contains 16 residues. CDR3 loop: CASSQDPRTGEIEAFF. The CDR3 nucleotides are TGCGCCAGCAGCCAAGATCCGCGGACAGGGGAGATTGAAGCTTTCTTT.

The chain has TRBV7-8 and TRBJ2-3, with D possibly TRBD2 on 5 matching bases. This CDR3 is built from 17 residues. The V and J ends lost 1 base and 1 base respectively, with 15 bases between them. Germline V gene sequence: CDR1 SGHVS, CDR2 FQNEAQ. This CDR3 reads CASSLGPGISGTDTQYF. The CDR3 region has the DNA TGTGCCAGCAGCTTAGGACCGGGGATCTCGGGCACAGATACGCAGTATTTT.

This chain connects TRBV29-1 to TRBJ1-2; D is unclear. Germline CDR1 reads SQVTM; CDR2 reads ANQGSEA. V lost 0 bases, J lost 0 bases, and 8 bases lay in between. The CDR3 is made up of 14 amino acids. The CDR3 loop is CSVEDHEANYGYTF. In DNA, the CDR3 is TGCAGCGTTGAAGATCACGAGGCTAACTATGGCTACACCTTC.

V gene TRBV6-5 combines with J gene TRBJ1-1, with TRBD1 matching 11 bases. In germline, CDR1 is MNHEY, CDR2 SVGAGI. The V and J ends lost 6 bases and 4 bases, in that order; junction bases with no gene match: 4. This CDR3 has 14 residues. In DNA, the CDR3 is TGTGCCAGCAGACCGGACAGGGGGCCCACTGAAGCTTTCTTT. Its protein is CASRPDRGPTEAFF.

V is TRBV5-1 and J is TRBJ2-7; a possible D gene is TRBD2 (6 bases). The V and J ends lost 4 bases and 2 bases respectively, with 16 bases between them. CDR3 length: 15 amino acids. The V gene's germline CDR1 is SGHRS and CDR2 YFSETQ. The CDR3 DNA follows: TGCGCCAGCAGCGGGGACGGGAGATCGACCTACGAGCAGTACTTC. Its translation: CASSGDGRSTYEQYF.

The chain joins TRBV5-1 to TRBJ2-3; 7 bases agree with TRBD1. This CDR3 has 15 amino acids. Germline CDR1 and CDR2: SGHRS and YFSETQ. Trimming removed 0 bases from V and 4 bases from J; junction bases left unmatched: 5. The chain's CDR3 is CASSLEGARPDTQYF. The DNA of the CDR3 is TGCGCCAGCAGCTTGGAGGGGGCTAGACCAGATACGCAGTATTTT.

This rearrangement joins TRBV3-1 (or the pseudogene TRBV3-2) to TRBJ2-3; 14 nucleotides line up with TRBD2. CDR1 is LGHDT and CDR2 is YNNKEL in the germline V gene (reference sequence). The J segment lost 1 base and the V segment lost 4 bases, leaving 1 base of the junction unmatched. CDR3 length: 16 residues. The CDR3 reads CASSLTSGRGTDTQYF. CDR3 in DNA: TGTGCCAGCAGCCTGACTAGCGGGAGGGGCACAGATACGCAGTATTTT.

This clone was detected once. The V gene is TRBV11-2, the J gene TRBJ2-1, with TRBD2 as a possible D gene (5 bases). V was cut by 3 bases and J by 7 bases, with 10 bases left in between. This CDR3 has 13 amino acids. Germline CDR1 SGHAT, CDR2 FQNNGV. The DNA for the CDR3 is TGTGCCAGCAGCTTGGACTGGCCGAATGAGCAGTTCTTC. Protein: CASSLDWPNEQFF. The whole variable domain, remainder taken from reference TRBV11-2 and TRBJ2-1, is EAGVAQSPRYKIIEKRQSVAFWCNPISGHATLYWYQQILGQGPKLLIQFQNNGVVDDSQLPKDRFSAERLKGVDSTLKIQPAKLEDSAVYLCASSLDWPNEQFFGPGTRLTVL.

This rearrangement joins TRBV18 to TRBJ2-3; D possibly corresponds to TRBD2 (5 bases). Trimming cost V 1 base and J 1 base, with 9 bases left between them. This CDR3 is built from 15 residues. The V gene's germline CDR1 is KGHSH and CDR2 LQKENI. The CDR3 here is CASSPLAAGTDTQYF. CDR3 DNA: TGTGCCAGCTCACCACTTGCAGCGGGCACAGATACGCAGTATTTT.

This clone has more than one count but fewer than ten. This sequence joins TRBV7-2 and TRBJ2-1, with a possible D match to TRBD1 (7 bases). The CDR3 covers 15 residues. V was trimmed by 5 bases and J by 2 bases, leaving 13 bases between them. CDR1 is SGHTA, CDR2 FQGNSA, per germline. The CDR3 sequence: CASSKGGTAYNEQFF. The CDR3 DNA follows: TGTGCCAGCAGCAAAGGGGGGACAGCCTACAATGAGCAGTTCTTC.

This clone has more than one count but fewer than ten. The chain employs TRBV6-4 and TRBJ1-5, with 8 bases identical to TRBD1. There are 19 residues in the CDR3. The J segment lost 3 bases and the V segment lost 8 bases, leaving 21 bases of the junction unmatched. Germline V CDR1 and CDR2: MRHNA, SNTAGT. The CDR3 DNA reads TGTGCCAGCGGCGTAATATGTGGACAGGGCAGGGTAGTCAATCAGCCCCAGCATTTT. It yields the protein CASGVICGQGRVVNQPQHF.

CDR3 nucleotide sequence: TGTGCCAGCAGCTGGACGGACAGGGGAGGCACAGATACGCAGTATTTT. This encodes CASSWTDRGGTDTQYF. The chain combines TRBV5-4 with TRBJ2-3; 9 nucleotides line up with TRBD1. The CDR3 spans 16 residues. Germline lookup yields CDR1 SGHNT and CDR2 YYREEE (reference sequence). V lost 3 bases to trimming and J lost 1 base; unmatched junction nucleotides: 6.

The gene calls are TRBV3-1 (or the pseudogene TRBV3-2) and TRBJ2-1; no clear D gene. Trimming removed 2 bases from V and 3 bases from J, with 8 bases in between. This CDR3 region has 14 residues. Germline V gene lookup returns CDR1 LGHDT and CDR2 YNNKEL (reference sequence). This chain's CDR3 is CASSQNGFYNEQFF. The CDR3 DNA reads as TGTGCCAGCAGCCAAAACGGGTTCTACAATGAGCAGTTCTTC.

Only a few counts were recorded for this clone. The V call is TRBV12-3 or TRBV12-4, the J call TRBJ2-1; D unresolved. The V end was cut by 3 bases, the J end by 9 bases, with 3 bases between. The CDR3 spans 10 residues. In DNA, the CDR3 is TGTGCCAGCAGTTTGAGTGAGCAGTTCTTC. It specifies CASSLSEQFF.

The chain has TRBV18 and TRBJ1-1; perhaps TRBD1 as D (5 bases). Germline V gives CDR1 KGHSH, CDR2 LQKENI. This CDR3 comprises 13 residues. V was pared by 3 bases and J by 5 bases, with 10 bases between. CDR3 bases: TGTGCCAGCTCACCTAGGGGTTTTACTGAAGCTTTCTTT. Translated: CASSPRGFTEAFF.

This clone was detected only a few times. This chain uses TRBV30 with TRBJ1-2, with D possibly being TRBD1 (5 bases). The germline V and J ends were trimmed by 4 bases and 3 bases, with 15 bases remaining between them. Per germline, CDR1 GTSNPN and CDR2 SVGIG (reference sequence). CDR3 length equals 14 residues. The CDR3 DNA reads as TGTGCCTGGATGGGGCAGGGCTATTACTATGGCTACACCTTC. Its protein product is CAWMGQGYYYGYTF.

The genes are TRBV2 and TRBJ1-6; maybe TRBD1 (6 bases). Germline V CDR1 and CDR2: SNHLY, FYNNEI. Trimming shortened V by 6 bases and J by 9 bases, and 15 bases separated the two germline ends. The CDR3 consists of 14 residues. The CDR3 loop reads CASRGVPQGSPLHF. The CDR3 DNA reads TGTGCCAGCAGGGGAGTCCCACAGGGTTCACCCCTCCACTTT.

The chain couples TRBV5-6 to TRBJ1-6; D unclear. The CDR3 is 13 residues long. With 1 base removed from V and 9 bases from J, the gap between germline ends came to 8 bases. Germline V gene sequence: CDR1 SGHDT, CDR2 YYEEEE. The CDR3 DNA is TGTGCCAGCAGCTTGCCCGTGGCTTCACCCCTCCACTTT. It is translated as CASSLPVASPLHF.

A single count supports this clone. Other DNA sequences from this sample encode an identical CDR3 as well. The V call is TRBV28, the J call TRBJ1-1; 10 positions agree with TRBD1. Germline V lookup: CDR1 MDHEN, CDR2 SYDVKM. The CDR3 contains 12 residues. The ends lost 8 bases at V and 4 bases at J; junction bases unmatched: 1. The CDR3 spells CASRTGGTEAFF. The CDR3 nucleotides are TGTGCCAGCCGGACAGGGGGCACTGAAGCTTTCTTT.